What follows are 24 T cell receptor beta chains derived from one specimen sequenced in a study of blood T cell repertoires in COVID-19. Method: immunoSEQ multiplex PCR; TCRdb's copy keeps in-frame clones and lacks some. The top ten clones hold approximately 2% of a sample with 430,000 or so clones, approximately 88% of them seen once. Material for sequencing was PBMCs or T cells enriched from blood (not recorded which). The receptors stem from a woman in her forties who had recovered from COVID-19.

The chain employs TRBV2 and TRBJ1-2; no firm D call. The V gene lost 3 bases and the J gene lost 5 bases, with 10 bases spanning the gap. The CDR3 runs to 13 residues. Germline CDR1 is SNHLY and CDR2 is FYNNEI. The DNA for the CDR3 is TGTGCCAGCAGTGACACGGGAGAGTATGGCTACACCTTC. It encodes CASSDTGEYGYTF.

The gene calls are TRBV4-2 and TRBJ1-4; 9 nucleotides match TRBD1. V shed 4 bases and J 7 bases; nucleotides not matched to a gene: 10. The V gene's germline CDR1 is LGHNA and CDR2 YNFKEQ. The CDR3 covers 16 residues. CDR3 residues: CASSRVAGTGTEKLFF. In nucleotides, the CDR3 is TGTGCCAGCAGCCGAGTGGCCGGGACAGGGACTGAAAAACTGTTTTTT.

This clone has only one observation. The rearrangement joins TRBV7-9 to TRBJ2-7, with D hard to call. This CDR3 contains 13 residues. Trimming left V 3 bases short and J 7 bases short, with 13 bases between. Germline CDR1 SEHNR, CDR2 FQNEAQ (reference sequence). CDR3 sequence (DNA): TGTGCCAGCAGCTTCAGGATTACTGGAGAGCAGTACTTC. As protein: CASSFRITGEQYF. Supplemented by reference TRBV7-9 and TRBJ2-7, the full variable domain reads DTGVSQNPRHKITKRGQNVTFRCDPISEHNRLYWYRQTLGQGPEFLTYFQNEAQLEKSRLLSDRFSAERPKGSFSTLEIQRTEQGDSAMYLCASSFRITGEQYFGPGTRLTVT.

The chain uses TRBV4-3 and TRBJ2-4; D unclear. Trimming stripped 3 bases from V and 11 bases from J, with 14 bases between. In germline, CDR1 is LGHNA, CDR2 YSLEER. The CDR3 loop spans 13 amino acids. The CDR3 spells CASSHQPGIVQYF. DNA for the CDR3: TGCGCCAGCAGCCATCAACCGGGTATCGTTCAGTACTTC.

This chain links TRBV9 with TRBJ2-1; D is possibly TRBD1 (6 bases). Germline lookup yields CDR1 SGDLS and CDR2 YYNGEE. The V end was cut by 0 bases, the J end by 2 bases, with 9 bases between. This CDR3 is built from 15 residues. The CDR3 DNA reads TGTGCCAGCAGCGTAGCTCCAGGGGCCTACAATGAGCAGTTCTTC. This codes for CASSVAPGAYNEQFF.

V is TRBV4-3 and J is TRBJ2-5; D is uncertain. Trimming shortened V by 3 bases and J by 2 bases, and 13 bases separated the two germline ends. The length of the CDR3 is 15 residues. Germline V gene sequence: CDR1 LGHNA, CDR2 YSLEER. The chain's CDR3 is CASSHSDLVQETQYF. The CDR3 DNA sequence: TGCGCCAGCAGCCATAGTGATCTAGTTCAAGAGACCCAGTACTTC.

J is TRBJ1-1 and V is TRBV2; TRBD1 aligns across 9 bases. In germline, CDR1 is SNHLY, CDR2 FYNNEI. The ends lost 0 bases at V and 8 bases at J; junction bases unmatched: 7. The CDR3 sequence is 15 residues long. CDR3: CASSEAGTGWEEAFF. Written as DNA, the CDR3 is TGTGCCAGCAGTGAAGCGGGGACAGGGTGGGAGGAAGCTTTCTTT.

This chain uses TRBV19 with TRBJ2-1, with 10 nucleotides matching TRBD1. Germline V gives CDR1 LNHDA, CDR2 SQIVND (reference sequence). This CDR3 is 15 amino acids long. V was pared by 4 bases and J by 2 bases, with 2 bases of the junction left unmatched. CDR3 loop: CASSRDRGTYNEQFF. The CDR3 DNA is TGTGCCAGTAGTAGGGACAGGGGAACCTACAATGAGCAGTTCTTC.

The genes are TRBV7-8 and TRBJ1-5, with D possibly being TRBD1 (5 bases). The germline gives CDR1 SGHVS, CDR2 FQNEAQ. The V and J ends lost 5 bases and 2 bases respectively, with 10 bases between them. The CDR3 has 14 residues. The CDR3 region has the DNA TGTGCCAGCAGCCTCGACAGAGGCAATCAGCCCCAGCATTTT. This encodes CASSLDRGNQPQHF.

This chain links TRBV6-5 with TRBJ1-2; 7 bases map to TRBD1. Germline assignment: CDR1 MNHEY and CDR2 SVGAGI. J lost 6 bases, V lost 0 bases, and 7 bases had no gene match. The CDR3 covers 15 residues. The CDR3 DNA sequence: TGTGCCAGCAGTTACTCGAGACAGGGACGGGATGGCTACACCTTC. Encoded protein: CASSYSRQGRDGYTF.

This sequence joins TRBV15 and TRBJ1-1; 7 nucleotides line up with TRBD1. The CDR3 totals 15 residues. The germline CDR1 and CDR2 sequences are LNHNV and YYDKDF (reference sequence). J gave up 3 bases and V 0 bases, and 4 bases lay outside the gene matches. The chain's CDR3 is CATSRETGRDTEAFF. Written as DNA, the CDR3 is TGTGCCACCAGCAGAGAGACAGGGAGAGACACTGAAGCTTTCTTT.

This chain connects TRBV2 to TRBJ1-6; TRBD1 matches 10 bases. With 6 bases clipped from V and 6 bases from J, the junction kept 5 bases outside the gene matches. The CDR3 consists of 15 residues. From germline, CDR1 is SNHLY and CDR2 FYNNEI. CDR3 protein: CASRETGGSNSPLHF. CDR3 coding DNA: TGTGCCAGCAGGGAGACAGGGGGCAGTAATTCACCCCTCCACTTT.

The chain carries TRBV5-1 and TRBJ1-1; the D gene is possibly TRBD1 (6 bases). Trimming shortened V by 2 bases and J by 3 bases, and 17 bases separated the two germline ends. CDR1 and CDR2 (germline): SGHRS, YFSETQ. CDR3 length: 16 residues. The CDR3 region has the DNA TGCGCCAGCAGCTTACAAGCAGGGGTAATGGACACTGAAGCTTTCTTT. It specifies CASSLQAGVMDTEAFF.

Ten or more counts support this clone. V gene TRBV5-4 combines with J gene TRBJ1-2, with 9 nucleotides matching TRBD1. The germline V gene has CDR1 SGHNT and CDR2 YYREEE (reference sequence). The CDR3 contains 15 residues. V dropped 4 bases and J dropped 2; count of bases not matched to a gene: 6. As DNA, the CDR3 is TGTGCCAGCAGCGGGACAGGGAGGAAAAACTATGGCTACACCTTC. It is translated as CASSGTGRKNYGYTF. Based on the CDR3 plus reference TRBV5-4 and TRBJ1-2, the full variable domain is ETGVTQSPTHLIKTRGQQVTLRCSSQSGHNTVSWYQQALGQGPQFIFQYYREEENGRGNFPPRFSGLQFPNYSSELNVNALELDDSALYLCASSGTGRKNYGYTFGSGTRLTVV.

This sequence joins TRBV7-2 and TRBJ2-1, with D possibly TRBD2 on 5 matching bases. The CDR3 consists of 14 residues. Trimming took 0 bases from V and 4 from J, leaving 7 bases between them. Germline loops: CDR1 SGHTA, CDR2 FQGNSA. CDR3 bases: TGTGCCAGCAGCTTAGCTAGCGAGTACAATGAGCAGTTCTTC. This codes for CASSLASEYNEQFF.

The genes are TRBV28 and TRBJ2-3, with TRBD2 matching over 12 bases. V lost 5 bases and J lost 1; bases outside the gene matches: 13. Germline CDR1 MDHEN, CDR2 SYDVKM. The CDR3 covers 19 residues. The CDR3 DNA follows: TGTGCCAGCAGTACCCCGACTAGCGGGAGAGGGTGGCGCACAGATACGCAGTATTTT. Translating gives CASSTPTSGRGWRTDTQYF.

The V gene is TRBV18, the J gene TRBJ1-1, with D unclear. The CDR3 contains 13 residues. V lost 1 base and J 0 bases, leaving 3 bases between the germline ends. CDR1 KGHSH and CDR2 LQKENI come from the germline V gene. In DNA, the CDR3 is TGTGCCAGCTCACCACTCGTGAACACTGAAGCTTTCTTT. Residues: CASSPLVNTEAFF.

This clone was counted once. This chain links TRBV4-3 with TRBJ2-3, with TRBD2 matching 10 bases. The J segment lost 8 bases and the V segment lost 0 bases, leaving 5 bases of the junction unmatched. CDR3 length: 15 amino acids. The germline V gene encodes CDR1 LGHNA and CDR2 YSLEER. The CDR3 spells CASSQEGLAKGTQYF. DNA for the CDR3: TGCGCCAGCAGCCAAGAGGGACTAGCGAAGGGTACGCAGTATTTT.

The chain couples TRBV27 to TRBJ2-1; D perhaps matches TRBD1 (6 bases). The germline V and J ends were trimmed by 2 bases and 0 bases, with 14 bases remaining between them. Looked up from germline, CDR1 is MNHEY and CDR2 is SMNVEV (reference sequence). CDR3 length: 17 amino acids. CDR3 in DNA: TGTGCCAGCAGTTTAGGAACAGGGCCTAGCTCCTACAATGAGCAGTTCTTC. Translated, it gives CASSLGTGPSSYNEQFF.

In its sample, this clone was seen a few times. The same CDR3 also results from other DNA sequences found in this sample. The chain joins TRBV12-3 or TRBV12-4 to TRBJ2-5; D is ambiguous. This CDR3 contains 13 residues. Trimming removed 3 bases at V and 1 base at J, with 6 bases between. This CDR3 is CASSLGSQETQYF. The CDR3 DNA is TGTGCCAGCAGTTTGGGCAGCCAAGAGACCCAGTACTTC.

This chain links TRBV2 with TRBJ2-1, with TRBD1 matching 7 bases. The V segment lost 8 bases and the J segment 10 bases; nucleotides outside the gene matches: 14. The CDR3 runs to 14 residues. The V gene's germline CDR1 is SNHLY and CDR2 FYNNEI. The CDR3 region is CASSPGKGAREQFF. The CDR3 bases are TGTGCCAGCTCTCCAGGGAAGGGGGCTAGGGAGCAGTTCTTC.

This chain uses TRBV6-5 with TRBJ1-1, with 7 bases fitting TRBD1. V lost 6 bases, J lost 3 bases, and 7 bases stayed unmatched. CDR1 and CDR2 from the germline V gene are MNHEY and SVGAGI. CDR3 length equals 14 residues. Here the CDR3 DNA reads TGTGCCAGCAGGAGGGGGCGAACTCACACTGAAGCTTTCTTT. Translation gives CASRRGRTHTEAFF.

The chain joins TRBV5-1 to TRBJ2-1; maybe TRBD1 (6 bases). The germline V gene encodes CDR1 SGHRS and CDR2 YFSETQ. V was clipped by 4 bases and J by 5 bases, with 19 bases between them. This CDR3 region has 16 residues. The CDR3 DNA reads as TGCGCCAGCAGCCCTAAAGGACAGTTCTACAACAATGAGCAGTTCTTC. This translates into CASSPKGQFYNNEQFF. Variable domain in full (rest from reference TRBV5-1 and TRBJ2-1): KAGVTQTPRYLIKTRGQQVTLSCSPISGHRSVSWYQQTPGQGLQFLFEYFSETQRNKGNFPGRFSGRQFSNSRSEMNVSTLELGDSALYLCASSPKGQFYNNEQFFGPGTRLTVL.

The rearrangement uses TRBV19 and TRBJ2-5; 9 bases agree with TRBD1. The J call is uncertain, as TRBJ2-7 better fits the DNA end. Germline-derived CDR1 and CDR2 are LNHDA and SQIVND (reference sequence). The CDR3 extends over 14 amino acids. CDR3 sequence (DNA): TGTGCCAGTTCAAGGGGACAGGGCTCCTACGAGCAGTACTTC. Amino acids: CASSRGQGSYEQYF.